This entry lists 23 T cell receptor beta chains sequenced from one sample in a study of shared clonotypes between healthy human individuals. Profiling relied on immunoSEQ multiplex PCR, and the TCRdb table lists in-frame clones only, not all of them. The data contain hundreds of thousands of clones, around four fifths of them singletons. Sequencing was done on a sample of memory CD4+ T cells sorted from blood. Subset denoted: CD45RA-negative fraction. The origin of the receptors is a woman aged 30 to 39 in good health.

The chain has TRBV2 and TRBJ1-5, with a possible D match to TRBD1 (6 bases). Germline CDR1 and CDR2: SNHLY and FYNNEI. V was pared by 5 bases and J by 0 bases, with 11 bases between. The CDR3 length is 15 residues. The CDR3 DNA reads as TGTGCCAGCAGTTCCGACAGGACTAGCAATCAGCCCCAGCATTTT. This sequence encodes CASSSDRTSNQPQHF.

This chain uses TRBV2 with TRBJ2-6, with 9 bases aligning to TRBD1. The CDR3 is made up of 15 amino acids. V shed 6 bases and J 3 bases; nucleotides not matched to a gene: 3. Germline V gives CDR1 SNHLY, CDR2 FYNNEI. CDR3 in DNA: TGTGCCAGCAGCCGACAGGGGGGTGGGGCCAACGTCCTGACTTTC. Translated, it gives CASSRQGGGANVLTF. Looking up the rest from reference TRBV2 and TRBJ2-6 gives the full variable domain: EPEVTQTPSHQVTQMGQEVILRCVPISNHLYFYWYRQILGQKVEFLVSFYNNEISEKSEIFDDQFSVERPDGSNFTLKIRSTKLEDSAMYFCASSRQGGGANVLTFGAGSRLTVL.

The gene calls are TRBV7-9 and TRBJ2-5, with D possibly being TRBD2 (5 bases). Germline V gives CDR1 SEHNR, CDR2 FQNEAQ (reference sequence). The V gene lost 2 bases and the J gene lost 7 bases, with 8 bases spanning the gap. This CDR3 region has 12 residues. In DNA, the CDR3 is TGTGCCAGCAGCTTAAACAGCGGGACCCAGTACTTC. Protein product: CASSLNSGTQYF.

The rearrangement links TRBV2 to TRBJ2-7; no reliable D call. V lost 4 bases to trimming and J lost 0 bases, with 10 bases between them. The CDR3 has 14 residues. In germline, CDR1 is SNHLY, CDR2 FYNNEI. CDR3 sequence: CASSGLRNSYEQYF. CDR3 bases: TGTGCCAGCAGTGGCCTTAGGAACTCCTACGAGCAGTACTTC.

For this clone: This could be a read error, since a much larger clone is one nucleotide away. The rearrangement uses TRBV25-1 and TRBJ2-5; no clear D. The J call may be in error: the DNA end matches TRBJ2-7 better. Germline V gene sequence: CDR1 MGHDK, CDR2 SYGVNS. This CDR3 spans 11 amino acids. The DNA of the CDR3 is TGTGCCAGCAGTGAGGGGTACGAGCAGTACTTC. Protein sequence: CASSEGYEQYF.

This clone was picked up one time. This chain joins TRBV7-2 and TRBJ2-2; 10 bases are a match to TRBD2. This CDR3 is 15 amino acids long. Germline-derived CDR1 and CDR2 are SGHTA and FQGNSA. V was clipped by 6 bases and J by 8 bases; unmatched bases: 9. CDR3 sequence reads: CASRFGLAEIGELFF. DNA for the CDR3: TGTGCCAGCAGATTTGGACTAGCGGAGATAGGGGAGCTGTTTTTT.

The CDR3 reads CASSFARGETQYF. The DNA of the CDR3 is TGTGCCAGCAGCTTTGCGAGGGGGGAGACCCAGTACTTC. This chain uses TRBV7-9 with TRBJ2-5, with a possible D match to TRBD1 (6 bases). Germline values: CDR1 SEHNR, CDR2 FQNEAQ (reference sequence). This CDR3 has 13 residues. V shed 3 bases and J shed 5 bases, with 10 bases lying between them.

Comment on this clone: At the DNA level, this CDR3 is encoded by other sequences in the same sample as well. The rearrangement uses TRBV20-1 and TRBJ1-3; D unclear. Germline CDR1 is DFQATT and CDR2 is SNEGSKA (reference sequence). CDR3 length: 11 amino acids. The V end was cut by 2 bases, the J end by 4 bases, with 3 bases between. Written as DNA, the CDR3 is TGCAGTGCTAGACTCGGAAACACCATATATTTT. This gives the protein CSARLGNTIYF.

The chain combines TRBV7-9 with TRBJ1-4, with a possible D match to TRBD1 (5 bases). Trimming cost V 4 bases and J 1 base, with 7 bases left between them. The V gene's germline CDR1 is SEHNR and CDR2 FQNEAQ (reference sequence). The CDR3 spans 14 residues. The CDR3 is CASSSRGTNEKLFF. The CDR3, as DNA: TGTGCCAGCAGCTCGAGGGGAACTAATGAAAAACTGTTTTTT.

The rearrangement links TRBV25-1 to TRBJ2-1, with 9 bases identical to TRBD2. V shed 1 base and J 0 bases; nucleotides not matched to a gene: 7. From germline, CDR1 is MGHDK and CDR2 SYGVNS. The CDR3 covers 18 residues. CDR3 coding DNA: TGTGCCAGCAGTGAATCTCGGACTAGCGAGAGCTCCTACAATGAGCAGTTCTTC. Translated, it gives CASSESRTSESSYNEQFF.

This clone was observed many times. This chain links TRBV11-2 with TRBJ2-1, with 13 bases aligning to TRBD2. J lost 6 bases, V lost 6 bases, and 5 bases had no gene match. Germline CDR1 SGHAT, CDR2 FQNNGV. This CDR3 has 15 residues. For the CDR3, the DNA is TGTGCCAGCAGGATTACTAGCGGGAGGGCCAATGAGCAGTTCTTC. This codes for CASRITSGRANEQFF.

The chain combines TRBV27 with TRBJ1-2, with no clear D. This CDR3 is built from 16 residues. The V end was cut by 4 bases, the J end by 3 bases, with 18 bases between. CDR1 and CDR2 (germline): MNHEY, SMNVEV (reference sequence). CDR3 in amino acids: CASSSLAGESHYGYTF. The CDR3 region has the DNA TGTGCCAGCAGTTCCCTAGCAGGAGAGTCACACTATGGCTACACCTTC.

This CDR3 reads CASSFPSGSRTDTQYF. The CDR3 nucleotides read TGTGCCAGCAGTTTTCCTAGCGGGAGTAGGACAGATACGCAGTATTTT. The V and J genes are TRBV27 and TRBJ2-3; TRBD2 agrees at 10 bases. V was clipped by 3 bases and J by 3 bases; unmatched bases: 6. The CDR3 consists of 16 residues. CDR1 is MNHEY and CDR2 is SMNVEV in the germline V gene (reference sequence).

The chain employs TRBV2 and TRBJ1-1; D is uncertain. This CDR3 spans 11 amino acids. V was shortened by 7 bases and J by 3 bases, with 6 bases between the two germline ends. Germline CDR1 SNHLY, CDR2 FYNNEI. CDR3 in DNA: TGTGCCAGCACCTTTCACACTGAAGCTTTCTTT. Its protein product is CASTFHTEAFF.

The chain employs TRBV6-5 and TRBJ2-7; D is ambiguous. Germline V CDR1 and CDR2: MNHEY, SVGAGI. Deletions cut 0 bases from V and 3 bases from J, with 15 bases between. The CDR3 has 16 amino acids. This CDR3 reads CASSYSGNLRLYEQYF. Written as DNA, the CDR3 is TGTGCCAGCAGTTACTCGGGTAACTTACGCCTCTACGAGCAGTACTTC.

The V call is TRBV19, the J call TRBJ1-5; D gene unclear. From germline, CDR1 is LNHDA and CDR2 SQIVND (reference sequence). CDR3 size: 11 residues. V was pared by 9 bases and J by 11 bases, with 14 bases between. The CDR3 bases are TGTGCCAGCCGAGGGCCGGCGGCCCAGCATTTT. As protein: CASRGPAAQHF.

V and J are TRBV19 and TRBJ2-5; D is unresolved. The CDR3 has 15 amino acids. Germline CDR1 is LNHDA and CDR2 is SQIVND (reference sequence). Trimming left V 10 bases short and J 1 base short, with 19 bases between. The CDR3 DNA reads as TGTGCCACCTCCATCGGAAGGGTCCTCCAAGAGACCCAGTACTTC. Translation gives CATSIGRVLQETQYF. The full variable domain, completed using reference TRBV19 and TRBJ2-5, is DGGITQSPKYLFRKEGQNVTLSCEQNLNHDAMYWYRQDPGQGLRLIYYSQIVNDFQKGDIAEGYSVSREKKESFPLTVTSAQKNPTAFYLCATSIGRVLQETQYFGPGTRLLVL.

The chain links TRBV18 to TRBJ1-2; the D is unclear. The V gene lost 2 bases and the J gene lost 4 bases, with 14 bases spanning the gap. The CDR3 is 15 residues long. The germline gives CDR1 KGHSH, CDR2 LQKENI. CDR3 region: CASSPGSGISYGYTF. CDR3 DNA: TGTGCCAGCTCACCAGGTTCTGGGATCTCCTATGGCTACACCTTC.

The chain recombines TRBV6-4 with TRBJ1-5; 8 positions match TRBD1. J lost 0 bases, V lost 4 bases, and 17 bases had no gene match. Looked up from germline, CDR1 is MRHNA and CDR2 is SNTAGT. The CDR3 runs 20 residues. In nucleotides, the CDR3 is TGTGCCAGCAGTGGGGGGAGGACAGGGCCCGAGTGGGGTAGCAATCAGCCCCAGCATTTT. As protein: CASSGGRTGPEWGSNQPQHF.

The J gene is TRBJ2-3, the V gene TRBV27; TRBD2 matches 9 bases. From germline, CDR1 is MNHEY and CDR2 SMNVEV (reference sequence). CDR3 size: 15 residues. Unmatched junction bases numbered 9, after V lost 5 bases and J lost 6 bases. The CDR3, as DNA: TGTGCCAGCAGTAGGGACTCAGCGGGGGGCGATACGCAGTATTTT. Its translation: CASSRDSAGGDTQYF.

The rearrangement joins TRBV25-1 to TRBJ2-7; 8 bases line up with TRBD2. The germline V gene has CDR1 MGHDK and CDR2 SYGVNS. This CDR3 comprises 14 residues. The trim removed 6 bases at V and 2 bases at J, leaving 6 bases unmatched. CDR3: CASRTGTSTYEQYF. The CDR3 DNA sequence: TGTGCCAGCAGAACCGGGACTAGTACCTACGAGCAGTACTTC.

The gene calls are TRBV7-9 and TRBJ2-7; no firm D call. CDR3 length equals 12 residues. Germline loops: CDR1 SEHNR, CDR2 FQNEAQ (reference sequence). The V and J ends lost 1 base and 7 bases respectively, with 8 bases between them. The DNA of the CDR3 is TGTGCCAGCAGCTTAGGTGCTACGGAGCAGTACTTC. Translated, it gives CASSLGATEQYF.

This clone has at least ten counts. The chain is built from TRBV5-1 and TRBJ2-7; D is possibly TRBD2 (5 bases). V shed 0 bases and J shed 5 bases, with 12 bases lying between them. The length of the CDR3 is 14 residues. Germline-derived CDR1 and CDR2 are SGHRS and YFSETQ. The CDR3: CASSLGPSLDEQYF. As DNA, the CDR3 is TGCGCCAGCAGCTTGGGCCCTAGCTTGGACGAGCAGTACTTC.